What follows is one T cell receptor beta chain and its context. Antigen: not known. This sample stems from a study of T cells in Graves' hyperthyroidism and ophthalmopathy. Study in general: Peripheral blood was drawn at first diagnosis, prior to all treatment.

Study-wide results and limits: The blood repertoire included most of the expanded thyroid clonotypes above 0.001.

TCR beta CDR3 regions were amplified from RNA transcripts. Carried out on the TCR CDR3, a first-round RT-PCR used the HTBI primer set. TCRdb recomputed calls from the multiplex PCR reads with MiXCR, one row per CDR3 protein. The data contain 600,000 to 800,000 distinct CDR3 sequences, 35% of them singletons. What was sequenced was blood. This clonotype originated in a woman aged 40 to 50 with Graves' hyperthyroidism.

This CDR3 is CSVGTVNYEQYF. In DNA, the CDR3 is TGCAGCGTTGGGACAGTGAACTACGAGCAGTACTTC. The chain couples TRBV29-1 to TRBJ2-7; a possible D gene is TRBD1 (6 bases). From germline, CDR1 is SQVTM and CDR2 ANQGSEA. The CDR3 is 12 amino acids. The V end lost 4 bases, the J end lost 3 bases, and 10 bases lay between the germline ends.